This T cell receptor (beta chain) was recorded in a study of T-cell reconstitution after alpha-beta-depleted transplantation in children. This clonotype was seen at least ten times. The library targeted TCRbeta and was prepared with unique molecular identifiers. TCRdb recomputed calls from the PCR reads with MiXCR, one row per CDR3 protein. The data contain around 360,000 distinct CDR3 sequences, under 13% of them singletons. The sample here was PBMCs from the stem cell graft donor, taken from the stem cell graft. This sequence originates from a human donor who donated a stem cell graft to a child with acute lymphoblastic leukemia.

CDR3 DNA sequence: TGCGCCAGCAGCCAAGATCAGGACAGGGTTGAGACCCAGTACTTC. It yields the protein CASSQDQDRVETQYF. The chain links TRBV4-3 to TRBJ2-5, with 8 bases identical to TRBD1. Trimming removed 0 bases from V and 5 bases from J; junction bases left unmatched: 5. The CDR3 is made up of 15 amino acids. Germline V gives CDR1 LGHNA, CDR2 YSLEER.